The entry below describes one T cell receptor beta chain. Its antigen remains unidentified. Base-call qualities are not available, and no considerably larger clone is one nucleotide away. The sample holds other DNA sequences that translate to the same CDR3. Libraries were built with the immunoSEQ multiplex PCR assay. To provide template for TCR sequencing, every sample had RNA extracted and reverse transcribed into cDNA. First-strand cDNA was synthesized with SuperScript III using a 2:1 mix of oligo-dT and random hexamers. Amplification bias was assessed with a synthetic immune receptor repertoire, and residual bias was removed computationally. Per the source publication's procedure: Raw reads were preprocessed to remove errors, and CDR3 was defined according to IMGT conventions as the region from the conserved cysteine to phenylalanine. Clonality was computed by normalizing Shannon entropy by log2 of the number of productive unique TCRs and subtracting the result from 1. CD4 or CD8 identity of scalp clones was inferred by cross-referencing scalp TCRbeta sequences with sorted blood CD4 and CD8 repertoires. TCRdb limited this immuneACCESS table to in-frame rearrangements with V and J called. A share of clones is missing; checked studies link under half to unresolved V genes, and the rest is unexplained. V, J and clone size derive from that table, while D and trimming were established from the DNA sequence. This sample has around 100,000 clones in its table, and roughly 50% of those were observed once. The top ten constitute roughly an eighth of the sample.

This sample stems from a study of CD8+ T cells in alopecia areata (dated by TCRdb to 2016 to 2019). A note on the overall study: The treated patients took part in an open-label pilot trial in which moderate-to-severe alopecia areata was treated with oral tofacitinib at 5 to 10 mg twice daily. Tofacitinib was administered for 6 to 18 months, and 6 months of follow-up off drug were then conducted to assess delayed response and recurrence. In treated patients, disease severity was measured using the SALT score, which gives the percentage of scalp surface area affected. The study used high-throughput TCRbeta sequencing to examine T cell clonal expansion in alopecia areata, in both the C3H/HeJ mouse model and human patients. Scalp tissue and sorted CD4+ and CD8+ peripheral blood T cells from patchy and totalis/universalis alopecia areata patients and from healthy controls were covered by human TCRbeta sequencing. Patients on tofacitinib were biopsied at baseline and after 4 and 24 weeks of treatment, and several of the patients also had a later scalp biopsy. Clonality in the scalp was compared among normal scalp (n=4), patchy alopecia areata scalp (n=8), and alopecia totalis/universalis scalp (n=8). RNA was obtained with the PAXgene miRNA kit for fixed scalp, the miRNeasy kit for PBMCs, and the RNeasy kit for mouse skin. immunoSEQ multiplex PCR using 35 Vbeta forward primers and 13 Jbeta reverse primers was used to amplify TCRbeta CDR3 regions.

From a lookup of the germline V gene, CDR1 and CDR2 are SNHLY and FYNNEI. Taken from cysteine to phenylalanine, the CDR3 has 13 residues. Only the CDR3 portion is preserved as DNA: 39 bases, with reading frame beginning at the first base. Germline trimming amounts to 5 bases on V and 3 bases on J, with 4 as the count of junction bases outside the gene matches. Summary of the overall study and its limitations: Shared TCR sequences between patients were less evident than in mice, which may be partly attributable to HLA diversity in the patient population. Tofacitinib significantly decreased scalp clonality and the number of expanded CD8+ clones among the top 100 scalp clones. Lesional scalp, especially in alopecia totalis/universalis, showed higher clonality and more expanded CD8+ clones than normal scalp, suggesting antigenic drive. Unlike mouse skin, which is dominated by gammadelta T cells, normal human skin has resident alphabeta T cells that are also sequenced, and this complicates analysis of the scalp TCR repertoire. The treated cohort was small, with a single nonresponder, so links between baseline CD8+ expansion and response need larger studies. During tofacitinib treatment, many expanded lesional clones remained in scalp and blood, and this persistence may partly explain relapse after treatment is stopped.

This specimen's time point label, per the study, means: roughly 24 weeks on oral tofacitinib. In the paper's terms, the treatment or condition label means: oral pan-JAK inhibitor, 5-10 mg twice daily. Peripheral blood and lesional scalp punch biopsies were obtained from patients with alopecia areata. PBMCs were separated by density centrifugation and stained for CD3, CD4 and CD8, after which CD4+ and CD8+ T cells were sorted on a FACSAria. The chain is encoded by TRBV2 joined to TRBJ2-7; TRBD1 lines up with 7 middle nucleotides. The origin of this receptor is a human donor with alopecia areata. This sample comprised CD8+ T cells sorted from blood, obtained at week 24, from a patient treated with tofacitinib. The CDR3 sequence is CASSLGQLYEQYF. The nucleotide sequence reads TGTGCCAGCAGTCTGGGACAGCTCTACGAGCAGTACTTC.